Each of the 10 T cell receptor beta chains below was sequenced from the same sample in a study of T cell clones after liver transplantation. Clones were read by immunoSEQ multiplex PCR, and TCRdb kept only the in-frame ones, dropping some. The sample holds over 50,000 clones, 84% seen once. Sequenced material: CD4+ T cells from blood, taken before liver transplant. These receptors were taken from a human donor who received a liver transplant.

CDR3 residues: CASGLESGGKEGYTF. In DNA, the CDR3 is TGTGCTAGTGGTTTGGAATCAGGGGGAAAGGAGGGCTACACCTTC. The J gene is TRBJ1-2, the V gene TRBV12-5; 7 bases match TRBD1. The ends lost 1 base at V and 8 bases at J; junction bases unmatched: 10. The CDR3 contains 15 residues. The germline V gene encodes CDR1 LGHNT and CDR2 FRNRAP.

The chain recombines TRBV5-6 with TRBJ2-5, with D possibly being TRBD1 or TRBD2 (5 bases each). Judging by the DNA end, TRBJ2-7 fits better; the J call may be wrong. The CDR3 contains 15 residues. Germline V gives CDR1 SGHDT, CDR2 YYEEEE. CDR3 region: CASSLLGTQRNEQYF. Written as DNA, the CDR3 is TGTGCCAGCAGCTTGCTAGGGACGCAGCGCAACGAGCAGTACTTC.

This chain uses TRBV5-6 with TRBJ2-4, with D possibly matching TRBD2 (7 bases). CDR3 length equals 12 residues. Trimming left V 4 bases short and J 11 bases short, with 13 bases between. Germline CDR1 is SGHDT and CDR2 is YYEEEE. Here the CDR3 reads CASSPGGAVQYF. CDR3 DNA sequence: TGTGCCAGCAGCCCTGGGGGGGCAGTTCAGTACTTC.

The chain links TRBV7-2 to TRBJ2-3, with 11 bases fitting TRBD2. Per the germline V gene, CDR1 is SGHTA and CDR2 is FQGNSA. The ends lost 5 bases at V and 6 bases at J; junction bases unmatched: 10. The CDR3 has 16 amino acids. DNA for the CDR3: TGTGCCAGCAGCCCATTAGCGGGGGGGCCTTCCGATACGCAGTATTTT. As protein: CASSPLAGGPSDTQYF. Supplemented by reference TRBV7-2 and TRBJ2-3, the full variable domain reads GAGVSQSPSNKVTEKGKDVELRCDPISGHTALYWYRQSLGQGLEFLIYFQGNSAPDKSGLPSDRFSAERTGGSVSTLTIQRTQQEDSAVYLCASSPLAGGPSDTQYFGPGTRLTVL.

The V and J genes are TRBV25-1 and TRBJ2-6; no definite D call. The CDR3 contains 15 residues. Per the germline V gene, CDR1 is MGHDK and CDR2 is SYGVNS. Deletions cut 1 base from V and 2 bases from J, with 6 bases between. CDR3 sequence (DNA): TGTGCCAGCAGTGAATGGGGTACTGGGGCCAACGTCCTGACTTTC. This gives the protein CASSEWGTGANVLTF.

The rearrangement joins TRBV10-3 to TRBJ2-2; D may be TRBD1 or TRBD2 (6 bases each). Per germline, CDR1 ENHRY and CDR2 SYGVKD. The V end lost 0 bases, the J end lost 3 bases, and 8 bases lay between the germline ends. This CDR3 has 15 residues. DNA for the CDR3: TGTGCCATCAGTGAGTCGGGGGGCGACACCGGGGAGCTGTTTTTT. Translation gives CAISESGGDTGELFF.

The chain recombines TRBV4-2 with TRBJ1-1; D is ambiguous. V lost 2 bases and J 2 bases, leaving 12 bases between the germline ends. Germline V lookup: CDR1 LGHNA, CDR2 YNFKEQ. The CDR3 covers 15 residues. The CDR3: CASSQISPINTEAFF. As DNA, the CDR3 is TGTGCCAGCAGCCAAATCAGTCCAATAAACACTGAAGCTTTCTTT.

This chain connects TRBV6-1 to TRBJ2-1; D is ambiguous. Germline lookup yields CDR1 MNHNS and CDR2 SASEGT. V was pared by 2 bases and J by 10 bases, with 12 bases between. The CDR3 is made up of 13 amino acids. The CDR3 DNA reads as TGTGCCAGCAGTGAATCGGTGATACGGGAGCAGTTCTTC. Residues: CASSESVIREQFF.

V and J are TRBV7-9 and TRBJ2-3; D might be TRBD2 (6 bases). CDR3 length: 14 amino acids. V lost 5 bases and J 2 bases, leaving 11 bases between the germline ends. Germline lookup yields CDR1 SEHNR and CDR2 FQNEAQ (reference sequence). This CDR3 is CASSQGLATDTQYF. For the CDR3, the DNA is TGTGCCAGCAGCCAGGGACTCGCCACAGATACGCAGTATTTT.

This clone was seen a handful of times. The rearrangement links TRBV6-1 to TRBJ2-1, with a possible D match to TRBD2 (7 bases). The CDR3 length is 17 residues. Trimming left V 3 bases short and J 7 bases short, with 22 bases between. CDR1 is MNHNS and CDR2 is SASEGT in the germline V gene. The CDR3 sequence: CASSDIGGEGFGNEQFF. The CDR3 DNA follows: TGTGCCAGCAGTGACATAGGGGGGGAGGGGTTCGGGAATGAGCAGTTCTTC.